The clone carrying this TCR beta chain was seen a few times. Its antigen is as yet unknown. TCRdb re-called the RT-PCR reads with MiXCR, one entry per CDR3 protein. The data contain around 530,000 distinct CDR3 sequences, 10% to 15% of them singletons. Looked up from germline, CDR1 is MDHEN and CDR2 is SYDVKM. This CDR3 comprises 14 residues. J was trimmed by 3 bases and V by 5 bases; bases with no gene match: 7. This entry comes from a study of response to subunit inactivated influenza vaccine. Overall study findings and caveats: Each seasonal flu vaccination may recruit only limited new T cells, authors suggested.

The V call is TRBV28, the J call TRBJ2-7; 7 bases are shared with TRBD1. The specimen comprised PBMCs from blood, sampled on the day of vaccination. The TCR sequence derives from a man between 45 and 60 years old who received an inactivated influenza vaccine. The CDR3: CASSVPGQRYEQYF. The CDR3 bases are TGTGCCAGCAGTGTGCCGGGACAGCGCTACGAGCAGTACTTC.